These T cell receptor beta chains were read from a single sample in a study of control samples from healthy donors and cancer patients. Using immunoSEQ multiplex PCR, the repertoire was profiled, and TCRdb retains in-frame clones only, with some absent. The sample has more than 50,000 clones, roughly 90% seen once. The sequencing sample was made of blood. Receptor source: a man between 45 and 60 years old in good health. The CDR3 runs from the conserved cysteine through the conserved F or W. The D gene is left open where the match is weak. Not every row has a clone size; where given, it reads once, few, many or a size class.

CDR3 DNA: TGTGCCAGCAGTTACTCGGGGGTCTTAGATACGCAGTATTTT; CDR3 protein: CASSYSGVLDTQYF; clone size: few; D gene: .; J gene: TRBJ2-3; V gene: TRBV6-2/TRBV6-3
CDR3 DNA: TGTGCCAGCAGTTGGACAGGCGGGGAGAGATATGGCTACACCTTC; CDR3 protein: CASSWTGGERYGYTF; clone size: once; D gene: TRBD1; J gene: TRBJ1-2; V gene: TRBV27
CDR3 DNA: TGTGCCAGCAGCCCGGCCCGTCGGGACGAGCAGTACTTC; CDR3 protein: CASSPARRDEQYF; clone size: .; D gene: .; J gene: TRBJ2-7; V gene: TRBV6-6
CDR3 DNA: TGTGCCAGCAGTTACTCGATTTACGAGCAGTACTTC; CDR3 protein: CASSYSIYEQYF; clone size: .; D gene: .; J gene: TRBJ2-7; V gene: TRBV6-6
CDR3 DNA: TGCGCCAGCAGCTCCTCTGGGGGGTACAATGAGCAGTTCTTC; CDR3 protein: CASSSSGGYNEQFF; clone size: .; D gene: .; J gene: TRBJ2-1; V gene: TRBV5-1
CDR3 DNA: TGTGCCAGCAGTTTTTTAGGGGGGAGTTACACCTTC; CDR3 protein: CASSFLGGSYTF; clone size: .; D gene: .; J gene: TRBJ1-2; V gene: TRBV12-3/TRBV12-4
CDR3 DNA: TGTGCCAGCAGTTTAGGTGGAGTAGAGCAGTACTTC; CDR3 protein: CASSLGGVEQYF; clone size: .; D gene: .; J gene: TRBJ2-7; V gene: TRBV12-3/TRBV12-4
CDR3 DNA: TGTGCCAGCAGTTACTCGAGCACAGGGCACCAAGAGACCCAGTACTTC; CDR3 protein: CASSYSSTGHQETQYF; clone size: few; D gene: .; J gene: TRBJ2-5; V gene: TRBV6-2/TRBV6-3
CDR3 DNA: TGTGCCAGCAGCCACGCAGGGGTAGGGGGAGAGACCCAGTACTTC; CDR3 protein: CASSHAGVGGETQYF; clone size: .; D gene: .; J gene: TRBJ2-5; V gene: TRBV3-1/TRBV3-2
CDR3 DNA: TGTGCCAGTAGTCCCCGGACACTCGACACCATATATTTT; CDR3 protein: CASSPRTLDTIYF; clone size: .; D gene: .; J gene: TRBJ1-3; V gene: TRBV19
CDR3 DNA: TGTGCCAGCAGCTGGGACTCACTAGAGACCCAGTACTTC; CDR3 protein: CASSWDSLETQYF; clone size: .; D gene: .; J gene: TRBJ2-5; V gene: TRBV7-9
CDR3 DNA: TGTGCCAGCAGTTTAGGGGGCTGGGGAAACACCATATATTTT; CDR3 protein: CASSLGGWGNTIYF; clone size: once; D gene: .; J gene: TRBJ1-3; V gene: TRBV27
CDR3 DNA: TGTGCCAGCAGCGAAAGCGGGGAGCTGTTTTTT; CDR3 protein: CASSESGELFF; clone size: .; D gene: .; J gene: TRBJ2-2; V gene: TRBV9
CDR3 DNA: TGTGCCAGCAGTTACGCAATAGTTGTGCCCTACGAGCAGTACTTC; CDR3 protein: CASSYAIVVPYEQYF; clone size: .; D gene: .; J gene: TRBJ2-7; V gene: TRBV6-2/TRBV6-3
CDR3 DNA: TGTGCCAGCAGCTTGGCCCTTTTAAGGGGGTTCGACGAGCAGTACTTC; CDR3 protein: CASSLALLRGFDEQYF; clone size: .; D gene: .; J gene: TRBJ2-7; V gene: TRBV5-8
CDR3 DNA: TGTGCCAGCAGCGGAAGCTCCTACAATGAGCAGTTCTTC; CDR3 protein: CASSGSSYNEQFF; clone size: .; D gene: .; J gene: TRBJ2-1; V gene: TRBV11-2
CDR3 DNA: TGCAGCGTAGGGAGAGGATATGGCTACACCTTC; CDR3 protein: CSVGRGYGYTF; clone size: .; D gene: .; J gene: TRBJ1-2; V gene: TRBV29-1
CDR3 DNA: TGTGCCACCAGTGAGGGACAGTATCAGCCCCAGCATTTT; CDR3 protein: CATSEGQYQPQHF; clone size: .; D gene: TRBD1; J gene: TRBJ1-5; V gene: TRBV24-1
CDR3 DNA: TGTGCCAGCAGCTTAGGGGGTCGAGACACAGATACGCAGTATTTT; CDR3 protein: CASSLGGRDTDTQYF; clone size: .; D gene: .; J gene: TRBJ2-3; V gene: TRBV7-9
CDR3 DNA: TGTGCCAGCAGTTCGTGGGGGGACTTGGACACTGAAGCTTTCTTT; CDR3 protein: CASSSWGDLDTEAFF; clone size: few; D gene: .; J gene: TRBJ1-1; V gene: TRBV28
CDR3 DNA: TGTGCCTGGAGTGTAGGAGGAGTCGCCCACGAGCAGTACTTC; CDR3 protein: CAWSVGGVAHEQYF; clone size: .; D gene: .; J gene: TRBJ2-7; V gene: TRBV30
CDR3 DNA: TGTGCCAGCAGCCGACAGGGATTCGATGGCTACACCTTC; CDR3 protein: CASSRQGFDGYTF; clone size: .; D gene: TRBD1; J gene: TRBJ1-2; V gene: TRBV7-9
CDR3 DNA: TGTGCCAGCAGCGTACAAACAGGGAGGAGCACTGAAGCTTTCTTT; CDR3 protein: CASSVQTGRSTEAFF; clone size: .; D gene: .; J gene: TRBJ1-1; V gene: TRBV9
CDR3 DNA: TGTGCCAGTAGTAACCCCAAAATAGCGGGAGGAGCAGATACGCAGTATTTT; CDR3 protein: CASSNPKIAGGADTQYF; clone size: .; D gene: TRBD2; J gene: TRBJ2-3; V gene: TRBV19
CDR3 DNA: TGTGCCAGCAGCCTAAGACTAGCAAACCAAGAGACCCAGTACTTC; CDR3 protein: CASSLRLANQETQYF; clone size: .; D gene: TRBD2; J gene: TRBJ2-5; V gene: TRBV7-9
CDR3 DNA: TGTGCCAGCAGCATGGACGCCAACACAGATACGCAGTATTTT; CDR3 protein: CASSMDANTDTQYF; clone size: .; D gene: .; J gene: TRBJ2-3; V gene: TRBV7-3
CDR3 DNA: TGTGCCAGCAGCCTACAGGGGGTCAATGAGCAGTTCTTC; CDR3 protein: CASSLQGVNEQFF; clone size: once; D gene: TRBD1; J gene: TRBJ2-1; V gene: TRBV7-2
CDR3 DNA: TGCGCCAGCAGCGCCGGGACTAGCGGGAGGGCCGCGCGGGAGACCCAGTACTTC; CDR3 protein: CASSAGTSGRAARETQYF; clone size: .; D gene: TRBD2; J gene: TRBJ2-5; V gene: TRBV5-1
CDR3 DNA: TGTGCCAGCTCACCAATTGGACAGGGCTTCGGAGCCGGGGAGCTGTTTTTT; CDR3 protein: CASSPIGQGFGAGELFF; clone size: .; D gene: TRBD1; J gene: TRBJ2-2; V gene: TRBV18
CDR3 DNA: TGTGCCAGCAGCTTATATACGGCAGTAAATCAGCCCCAGCATTTT; CDR3 protein: CASSLYTAVNQPQHF; clone size: .; D gene: .; J gene: TRBJ1-5; V gene: TRBV7-2
CDR3 DNA: TGTGCCAGCAGTTCTAGCGTTCCCTCTGGCACAGATACGCAGTATTTT; CDR3 protein: CASSSSVPSGTDTQYF; clone size: .; D gene: .; J gene: TRBJ2-3; V gene: TRBV2
CDR3 DNA: TGTGCCAGCAGCCCTACACTTTCGGGGACTGAAGCTTTCTTT; CDR3 protein: CASSPTLSGTEAFF; clone size: .; D gene: .; J gene: TRBJ1-1; V gene: TRBV7-3
CDR3 DNA: TGTGCCAGCAGTTTAGGGCGGTCCTACGAGCAGTACTTC; CDR3 protein: CASSLGRSYEQYF; clone size: .; D gene: .; J gene: TRBJ2-7; V gene: TRBV28
CDR3 DNA: TGTGCCAGTATCACGGACAGCATGGGCACTGAAGCTTTCTTT; CDR3 protein: CASITDSMGTEAFF; clone size: .; D gene: .; J gene: TRBJ1-1; V gene: TRBV19
CDR3 DNA: TGTGCTAGTGGTTCTAGGAAGGGGCTGCTAGCGGGAGGCGTGGGAGAGACCCAGTACTTC; CDR3 protein: CASGSRKGLLAGGVGETQYF; clone size: .; D gene: TRBD2; J gene: TRBJ2-5; V gene: TRBV12-5
CDR3 DNA: TGTGCCAGCCTCGAGGTAGGGGGTGGCTACACCTTC; CDR3 protein: CASLEVGGGYTF; clone size: .; D gene: .; J gene: TRBJ1-2; V gene: TRBV12-3/TRBV12-4
CDR3 DNA: TGTGCCAGTAGTATTGGGGCGGGTGCGTCCTACGAGCAGTACTTC; CDR3 protein: CASSIGAGASYEQYF; clone size: .; D gene: .; J gene: TRBJ2-7; V gene: TRBV19
CDR3 DNA: TGTGCCACCAGCTGGGGGAGGGGCAGGGGTGGTGAGCAGTACTTC; CDR3 protein: CATSWGRGRGGEQYF; clone size: .; D gene: .; J gene: TRBJ2-7; V gene: TRBV15
CDR3 DNA: TGTGCCAGCAGTTCACAGGGGGCCTCGGGCACTGAAGCTTTCTTT; CDR3 protein: CASSSQGASGTEAFF; clone size: .; D gene: TRBD1; J gene: TRBJ1-1; V gene: TRBV28
CDR3 DNA: TGTGCCAGCAGCCTCGACATGACACCGGGGATGCCCCAGCATTTT; CDR3 protein: CASSLDMTPGMPQHF; clone size: .; D gene: .; J gene: TRBJ1-5; V gene: TRBV3-1/TRBV3-2
CDR3 DNA: TGTGCCACCGAGGGACAGGACACAGATACGCAGTATTTT; CDR3 protein: CATEGQDTDTQYF; clone size: .; D gene: TRBD1; J gene: TRBJ2-3; V gene: TRBV24-1
CDR3 DNA: TGTGCCAGCAGCTTAGCCAAGTGGGAAGCTTTCTTT; CDR3 protein: CASSLAKWEAFF; clone size: .; D gene: .; J gene: TRBJ1-1; V gene: TRBV11-2
CDR3 DNA: TGTGCCAGTAGTATCGGGTTGGGCACTGAAGCTTTCTTT; CDR3 protein: CASSIGLGTEAFF; clone size: once; D gene: .; J gene: TRBJ1-1; V gene: TRBV19
CDR3 DNA: TGTGCCAGCAGTTTAGAGCAGGGGGCATGGGAGACCCAGTACTTC; CDR3 protein: CASSLEQGAWETQYF; clone size: medium-sized; D gene: TRBD1; J gene: TRBJ2-5; V gene: TRBV28
CDR3 DNA: TGCGCCAGCATGGCAGAAGAGACCCAGTACTTC; CDR3 protein: CASMAEETQYF; clone size: .; D gene: .; J gene: TRBJ2-5; V gene: TRBV5-1
CDR3 DNA: TGCAGCGCCTGGATCGGGGAGACCCAGTACTTC; CDR3 protein: CSAWIGETQYF; clone size: .; D gene: .; J gene: TRBJ2-5; V gene: TRBV29-1
CDR3 DNA: TGTGCCTGGGCCGGACAGGGTTACTATGGCTACACCTTC; CDR3 protein: CAWAGQGYYGYTF; clone size: medium-sized; D gene: TRBD1; J gene: TRBJ1-2; V gene: TRBV30
CDR3 DNA: TGTGCCAGCAGCCTCGAGCTGAATACGCAGTATTTT; CDR3 protein: CASSLELNTQYF; clone size: .; D gene: .; J gene: TRBJ2-3; V gene: TRBV28
CDR3 DNA: TGTGCCAGTAGTGTCTCCGGGACAGATAATTCACCCCTCCACTTT; CDR3 protein: CASSVSGTDNSPLHF; clone size: .; D gene: TRBD1; J gene: TRBJ1-6; V gene: TRBV19
CDR3 DNA: TGTGCCAGTAGTCTTCCCCCTGGATGGGACAGATACACCGGGGAGCTGTTTTTT; CDR3 protein: CASSLPPGWDRYTGELFF; clone size: .; D gene: TRBD1; J gene: TRBJ2-2; V gene: TRBV19